This T cell receptor beta chain stems from a study of cytomegalovirus exposure and HLA in healthy donors. Findings and limits, study-wide: A previous analysis found most TCR beta V segments productive roughly 87% or roughly 30% of the time.

Worth noting for this clone: Its antigen is still unknown.

The PCR contained 60 Vbeta and 13 Jbeta primers. This table comes from immunoSEQ multiplex PCR, and its TCRdb copy is limited to in-frame clones, with some not included. The data show about 250,000 clones, 80% to 90% seen once. The source of this sequence is a girl aged 2-10 years in good health and CMV-seronegative. Input material: PBMCs.

The CDR3: CASSARDRGGDTQYF. In DNA form, the CDR3 reads TGCGCCAGCAGCGCCCGGGACAGGGGGGGAGATACGCAGTATTTT. The gene calls are TRBV4-1 and TRBJ2-3, with 11 bases matching TRBD1. CDR1 is MGHRA, CDR2 YSYEKL, per germline. The CDR3 is 15 residues long. J was trimmed by 5 bases and V by 5 bases; bases with no gene match: 6.